This entry lists 19 T cell receptor beta chains sequenced from one sample in a study of blood T cells in healthy people across ages. Alongside a J-beta primer mix, a sample-barcoded 5' primer served in a second PCR lasting roughly 7 to 11 cycles. Each CDR3 protein gets one entry after TCRdb re-called the 5' RACE reads with MiXCR. This table holds 550,000 to 650,000 distinct CDR3 sequences, about 30% found once. Sequenced: blood. The receptors stem from an elderly woman in good health.

This sequence joins TRBV25-1 and TRBJ2-4; TRBD2 matches 7 bases. With the DNA end fitting TRBJ2-7 better, the J assignment may be wrong. CDR3 length: 13 residues. Germline values: CDR1 MGHDK, CDR2 SYGVNS. The CDR3 spells CASSEGRGNEQYF. DNA for the CDR3: TGTGCCAGCAGTGAGGGGCGGGGGAACGAGCAGTACTTC.

This clonotype was detected ten times or more. This CDR3 reads CAIGQGAGEQYF. In DNA form, the CDR3 reads TGTGCCATCGGACAGGGGGCAGGGGAGCAGTACTTC. V usage is TRBV10-3 and J usage is TRBJ2-7; TRBD1 agrees at 11 bases. The CDR3 totals 12 residues. The V segment lost 8 bases and the J segment 7 bases; nucleotides outside the gene matches: 4. Germline V gives CDR1 ENHRY, CDR2 SYGVKD.

The chain recombines TRBV30 with TRBJ1-2, with 7 bases lining up with TRBD1. The V gene end was trimmed by 1 base and the J gene end by 3 bases; junction bases not matched to a gene: 5. This CDR3 has 14 amino acids. Germline V gives CDR1 GTSNPN, CDR2 SVGIG (reference sequence). CDR3: CAWSGTGAHYGYTF. For the CDR3, the DNA is TGTGCCTGGAGTGGGACAGGAGCCCACTATGGCTACACCTTC. The full variable domain, rest sourced from reference TRBV30 and TRBJ1-2, is SQTIHQWPATLVQPVGSPLSLECTVEGTSNPNLYWYRQAAGRGLQLLFYSVGIGQISSEVPQNLSASRPQDRQFILSSKKLLLSDSGFYLCAWSGTGAHYGYTFGSGTRLTVV.

Remarks on this clonotype: This clone may be a read error of a much larger clone one base away. The rearrangement joins TRBV4-3 to TRBJ2-5; D gene uncertain. TRBJ2-7 explains the end of the DNA better; the J call may be wrong. The germline gives CDR1 LGHNA, CDR2 YSLEER. The CDR3 has 15 amino acids. CDR3 in amino acids: CASSQDRLRFGEQYF. CDR3 DNA sequence: TGCGCCAGCAGCCAAGATCGGTTGAGATTCGGCGAGCAGTACTTC.

In this sample, this clonotype turned up a few times. The chain couples TRBV20-1 to TRBJ1-6; 9 bases map to TRBD1. J lost 3 bases, V lost 6 bases, and 6 bases had no gene match. This CDR3 is built from 15 residues. CDR1 is DFQATT and CDR2 is SNEGSKA in the germline V gene (reference sequence). Here the CDR3 DNA reads TGCAGTGCGTCACAGGGGGCCGGCTATAATTCACCCCTCCACTTT. As protein: CSASQGAGYNSPLHF.

Note on this clonotype: One end of the junction fails to match germline, which may point to a read error. This chain links TRBV28 with TRBJ1-2; D not certain. The V gene's germline CDR1 is MDHEN and CDR2 SYDVKM. The CDR3 has 11 amino acids. The CDR3, as DNA: TGTGACAGCAGTTCGACCCATGGCTACACCTTC. Amino acids: CDSSSTHGYTF.

This clonotype was seen at least ten times. The chain joins TRBV27 to TRBJ2-7, with 9 positions matching TRBD1. This CDR3 spans 17 amino acids. With V trimmed by 6 bases and J by 3 bases, 15 bases remained unmatched. Germline V gene data show CDR1 as MNHEY and CDR2 as SMNVEV (reference sequence). This CDR3 is CASSVTGTGYIFYEQYF. DNA for the CDR3: TGTGCCAGCAGCGTTACCGGGACAGGGTATATTTTCTACGAGCAGTACTTC.

In its sample, this clonotype was seen once. This chain joins TRBV5-1 and TRBJ1-5; D is unclear. The CDR3 is 13 residues long. Germline CDR1 is SGHRS and CDR2 is YFSETQ. V shed 0 bases and J shed 7 bases, with 8 bases lying between them. CDR3 in DNA: TGCGCCAGCAGCTTGGGGGCAGAACAGCCCCAGCATTTT. Its translation is CASSLGAEQPQHF.

This clonotype occurred many times. V usage is TRBV20-1 and J usage is TRBJ2-1; D not resolved. CDR1 and CDR2 from the germline V gene are DFQATT and SNEGSKA (reference sequence). This CDR3 has 10 amino acids. The V end lost 5 bases, the J end lost 14 bases, and 13 bases lay between the germline ends. In DNA form, the CDR3 reads TGCAGTGCTCCAAACGGGTTGGAGTTCTTC. This codes for CSAPNGLEFF.

The sample holds many counts of this clonotype. Just one base apart from a much larger clone, this may be a read error. The chain links TRBV5-6 to TRBJ2-5, with D possibly being TRBD2 (6 bases). Germline assignment: CDR1 SGHDT and CDR2 YYEEEE. The V gene lost 0 bases and the J gene lost 11 bases, with 17 bases spanning the gap. CDR3 length equals 14 residues. CDR3 coding DNA: TGTGCCAGCAGCTTGGGTAGCGGTCAGACTGAGCAGTACTTC. Protein sequence: CASSLGSGQTEQYF.

The V gene is TRBV6-5, the J gene TRBJ2-5; maybe TRBD2 (6 bases). The DNA end is a closer match to TRBJ2-7, so the J assignment may be wrong. The CDR3 covers 12 residues. Germline V CDR1 and CDR2: MNHEY, SVGAGI. The CDR3 is CASSRNGGEQYF. Written as DNA, the CDR3 is TGTGCCAGCAGTCGCAACGGGGGCGAGCAGTACTTC.

Details on this clonotype: Given a much more abundant clone one base away, this may be a read error. The genes are TRBV6-5 and TRBJ1-4, with D hard to call. The CDR3 has 14 residues. The V end lost 6 bases, the J end lost 8 bases, and 16 bases lay between the germline ends. CDR1 MNHEY and CDR2 SVGAGI come from the germline V gene. This chain's CDR3 is CASRYGGLGEKLFF. In DNA, the CDR3 is TGTGCCAGCAGGTACGGCGGACTTGGGGAAAAACTGTTTTTT.

The table lists this clonotype with many counts. V usage is TRBV12-3 or TRBV12-4 and J usage is TRBJ2-5; 9 bases match TRBD2. The trim removed 6 bases at V and 5 bases at J, leaving 7 bases unmatched. The CDR3 extends over 14 amino acids. The CDR3 loop is CASSSREGGETQYF. The DNA of the CDR3 is TGTGCCAGCAGCTCGCGGGAGGGCGGGGAGACCCAGTACTTC.

This clonotype was recorded at least ten times. The genes are TRBV20-1 and TRBJ2-3; D gene unclear. The V gene's germline CDR1 is DFQATT and CDR2 SNEGSKA (reference sequence). V lost 4 bases to trimming and J lost 2 bases, with 10 bases between them. This CDR3 region has 13 residues. The CDR3 coding sequence is TGCAGTGCTAACCCTGATCCCACAGATACGCAGTATTTT. Residues: CSANPDPTDTQYF.

Ten or more counts support this clonotype. The CDR3 coding sequence is TGTGCCAGCAGTGAAACGGTGGTTAACTATGGCTACACCTTC. As protein: CASSETVVNYGYTF. This sequence joins TRBV2 and TRBJ1-2; D is unresolved. The CDR3 runs to 14 residues. Germline V gene data show CDR1 as SNHLY and CDR2 as FYNNEI. V lost 2 bases and J 1 base, leaving 8 bases between the germline ends.

This clonotype was detected ten times or more. The chain joins TRBV12-3 or TRBV12-4 to TRBJ2-3; 12 bases are a match to TRBD2. V was clipped by 4 bases and J by 3 bases; unmatched bases: 11. There are 18 residues in the CDR3. For the CDR3, the DNA is TGTGCCAGCAGTTATTCTAGCGGGGGGGTTTCGAAGACAGATACGCAGTATTTT. Translated, it gives CASSYSSGGVSKTDTQYF.

This clonotype occurred many times. The chain couples TRBV12-3 or TRBV12-4 to TRBJ2-5; possible D gene TRBD2, 6 bases. The CDR3 runs to 12 residues. Trimming pared 5 bases from V and 7 bases from J, leaving 11 bases between. In DNA, the CDR3 is TGTGCCAGCAGTGGAGCACTAGCGACCCAGTACTTC. Its translation: CASSGALATQYF.

The chain uses TRBV9 and TRBJ1-6; possibly TRBD1 for D (5 bases). CDR1 and CDR2 (germline): SGDLS, YYNGEE. V was trimmed by 3 bases and J by 8 bases, leaving 12 bases between them. The CDR3 totals 14 residues. Here the CDR3 DNA reads TGTGCCAGCAGCGCCAGGGTTTGGGATTCACCCCTCCACTTT. Protein sequence: CASSARVWDSPLHF.

The rearrangement uses TRBV12-3 or TRBV12-4 and TRBJ2-3; maybe TRBD2 (5 bases). The CDR3 consists of 14 residues. Trimming removed 3 bases from V and 2 bases from J, with 9 bases in between. CDR3 in amino acids: CASSFRDHTDTQYF. The CDR3 DNA follows: TGTGCCAGCAGTTTCCGGGATCACACAGATACGCAGTATTTT.